This T cell receptor (beta chain) was captured in a study of glioma-infiltrating T cells after dendritic cell vaccination. Time point indicated: after dendritic cell vaccination, including at tumor progression/relapse. Only patients with spare fresh-frozen tumor and over two years of follow-up were included. CDR3 length equals 16 residues. V dropped 1 base and J dropped 2; count of bases not matched to a gene: 6. Per germline, CDR1 SGDLS and CDR2 YYNGEE. Up to about 2 ug genomic DNA was used for TCRB CDR3 amplification. The repertoire was sequenced with immunoSEQ multiplex PCR; TCRdb's copy has only in-frame clones and lacks some. This sample yields some 110,000 clones, of which roughly 90% are seen a single time; approximately 2.7% belongs to the top ten.

The TCR comes from a human donor with glioblastoma. The chain is built from TRBV9 and TRBJ2-3; 8 nucleotides match TRBD2. Material: blood, obtained after dendritic cell vaccination. Here the CDR3 DNA reads TGTGCCAGCAGCGTAATAGGCGGGAGGCTCACAGATACGCAGTATTTT. Its translation is CASSVIGGRLTDTQYF.